Each of the 18 T cell receptor beta chains below was sequenced from the same sample in a study of blood T cell repertoires in COVID-19. Libraries were prepared by immunoSEQ multiplex PCR; TCRdb keeps only in-frame clonotypes and omits some of them. The data hold hundreds of thousands of clones, with over 65% observed a single time. Material for sequencing was peripheral blood. These receptors all come from a woman in her 70s with active or convalescent COVID-19.

CDR3 sequence (DNA): TGTGCCCTCGGGGAGAGTGGCACAGATACGCAGTATTTT. It translates to CALGESGTDTQYF. The chain recombines TRBV10-3 with TRBJ2-3, with D possibly TRBD2 on 5 matching bases. The CDR3 extends over 13 amino acids. The V end was cut by 11 bases, the J end by 1 base, with 13 bases between. In germline, CDR1 is ENHRY, CDR2 SYGVKD.

This chain joins TRBV30 and TRBJ1-2; the match to TRBD1 covers 8 bases. The germline V gene encodes CDR1 GTSNPN and CDR2 SVGIG (reference sequence). This CDR3 is built from 15 residues. Losses at the gene ends were 4 bases for V and 3 bases for J; bases not matched to a gene: 10. The CDR3 nucleotides read TGTGCCTGGACCCAAACAGGGGGAGCGGACTATGGCTACACCTTC. This codes for CAWTQTGGADYGYTF. Supplemented by reference TRBV30 and TRBJ1-2, the full variable domain reads SQTIHQWPATLVQPVGSPLSLECTVEGTSNPNLYWYRQAAGRGLQLLFYSVGIGQISSEVPQNLSASRPQDRQFILSSKKLLLSDSGFYLCAWTQTGGADYGYTFGSGTRLTVV.

J is TRBJ2-7 and V is TRBV18; 12 nucleotides agree with TRBD2. There are 16 residues in the CDR3. The V segment lost 3 bases and the J segment 2 bases; nucleotides outside the gene matches: 5. Per the germline V gene, CDR1 is KGHSH and CDR2 is LQKENI. CDR3 in amino acids: CASSPILAGGTYEQYF. Written as DNA, the CDR3 is TGTGCCAGCTCACCGATACTAGCGGGGGGCACCTACGAGCAGTACTTC.

The chain recombines TRBV28 with TRBJ2-7, with D perhaps matching TRBD1 (5 bases). From germline, CDR1 is MDHEN and CDR2 SYDVKM. The CDR3 sequence is 15 residues long. V lost 5 bases and J 5 bases, leaving 19 bases between the germline ends. CDR3 protein: CASSAAWGGRNEQYF. The CDR3 nucleotides read TGTGCCAGCAGTGCGGCGTGGGGCGGTAGGAACGAGCAGTACTTC. Variable domain in full (rest from reference TRBV28 and TRBJ2-7): DVKVTQSSRYLVKRTGEKVFLECVQDMDHENMFWYRQDPGLGLRLIYFSYDVKMKEKGDIPEGYSVSREKKERFSLILESASTNQTSMYLCASSAAWGGRNEQYFGPGTRLTVT.

The chain joins TRBV5-1 to TRBJ2-2; perhaps TRBD1 as D (5 bases). The CDR3 contains 15 residues. Germline CDR1 and CDR2: SGHRS and YFSETQ. With 0 bases removed from V and 5 bases from J, the gap between germline ends came to 11 bases. CDR3 DNA: TGCGCCAGCAGCTTGGATTCGACAGTTACCGGGGAGCTGTTTTTT. Translated: CASSLDSTVTGELFF. Supplemented by reference TRBV5-1 and TRBJ2-2, the full variable domain reads KAGVTQTPRYLIKTRGQQVTLSCSPISGHRSVSWYQQTPGQGLQFLFEYFSETQRNKGNFPGRFSGRQFSNSRSEMNVSTLELGDSALYLCASSLDSTVTGELFFGEGSRLTVL.

This clone was counted only a few times. This chain uses TRBV5-6 with TRBJ1-1; maybe TRBD1 (6 bases). This CDR3 comprises 13 residues. Germline-derived CDR1 and CDR2 are SGHDT and YYEEEE. The V gene lost 4 bases and the J gene lost 6 bases, with 13 bases spanning the gap. The CDR3 loop is CASSQYREAEAFF. For the CDR3, the DNA is TGTGCCAGCAGCCAATACAGGGAAGCTGAAGCTTTCTTT.

The chain recombines TRBV7-8 with TRBJ2-1, with TRBD2 matching over 7 bases. Germline CDR1 reads SGHVS; CDR2 reads FQNEAQ. This CDR3 comprises 13 residues. V shed 7 bases and J 6 bases; nucleotides not matched to a gene: 6. The CDR3: CASTEGGSNEQFF. The DNA of the CDR3 is TGTGCCAGCACGGAAGGCGGGAGCAATGAGCAGTTCTTC.

This clone was seen more than once but under ten times. The chain has TRBV5-1 and TRBJ2-1; D not certain. The V gene's germline CDR1 is SGHRS and CDR2 YFSETQ. The CDR3 runs 15 residues. V was trimmed by 0 bases and J by 2 bases, leaving 9 bases between them. CDR3 in amino acids: CASSLDPTTYNEQFF. In DNA form, the CDR3 reads TGCGCCAGCAGCTTGGACCCGACAACCTACAATGAGCAGTTCTTC.

The V gene is TRBV5-1, the J gene TRBJ2-5; the match to TRBD1 covers 12 bases. From germline, CDR1 is SGHRS and CDR2 YFSETQ. V was pared by 4 bases and J by 5 bases, with 12 bases of the junction left unmatched. The CDR3 has 17 residues. The CDR3 bases are TGCGCCAGCAGCCCTGGGACAGGGGGCTCGGCGGGGGAGACCCAGTACTTC. Translating it yields CASSPGTGGSAGETQYF.

This chain joins TRBV5-1 and TRBJ2-5; D may correspond to TRBD1 or TRBD2 (5 bases each). CDR3 length: 15 amino acids. V lost 4 bases and J lost 0, with 13 bases in between. Germline V gene sequence: CDR1 SGHRS, CDR2 YFSETQ. This CDR3 is CASSLEAGNQETQYF. CDR3 coding DNA: TGCGCCAGCAGCCTGGAGGCAGGGAACCAAGAGACCCAGTACTTC.

The chain combines TRBV6-5 with TRBJ2-1, with D tentatively TRBD2 (6 bases). V lost 5 bases to trimming and J lost 7 bases, with 9 bases between them. This CDR3 is built from 12 residues. Germline CDR1 is MNHEY and CDR2 is SVGAGI. The DNA for the CDR3 is TGTGCCAGCAGTCCAGGGAGGAATGAGCAGTTCTTC. Its protein product is CASSPGRNEQFF.

The J gene is TRBJ1-2, the V gene TRBV5-8; 8 bases match TRBD1. This CDR3 region has 15 residues. V lost 0 bases, J lost 4 bases, and 5 bases stayed unmatched. CDR1 is SGHTS, CDR2 YDEGEE, per germline. The CDR3 region has the DNA TGTGCCAGCAGCTTGGAGGGACAGGCCTTCTATGGCTACACCTTC. It yields the protein CASSLEGQAFYGYTF.

This clone was counted a few times. The genes are TRBV3-1 (or the pseudogene TRBV3-2) and TRBJ1-4; D may be TRBD1 (6 bases). From germline, CDR1 is LGHDT and CDR2 YNNKEL (reference sequence). There are 15 residues in the CDR3. Between the trimmed V and J ends, which lost 2 bases and 10 bases, there was a span of 17 bases. CDR3 in amino acids: CASSQSGTRFGKLFF. CDR3 nucleotides: TGTGCCAGCAGCCAATCAGGGACAAGGTTCGGAAAACTGTTTTTT.

The rearrangement uses TRBV5-4 and TRBJ1-1; TRBD1 might be the D (5 bases). CDR3 length: 14 amino acids. Germline CDR1 is SGHNT and CDR2 is YYREEE (reference sequence). Trimming removed 4 bases from V and 3 bases from J, with 13 bases in between. The CDR3 nucleotides are TGTGCCAGCAGCGCAGGGTTAAGGTACACTGAAGCTTTCTTT. Translating it yields CASSAGLRYTEAFF.

The chain is built from TRBV18 and TRBJ1-4; D call uncertain. V was clipped by 2 bases and J by 7 bases, with 14 bases between them. Germline V CDR1 and CDR2: KGHSH, LQKENI. There are 15 residues in the CDR3. This CDR3 is CASSPSVAVREKLFF. The DNA for the CDR3 is TGTGCCAGCTCACCAAGTGTGGCAGTTCGTGAAAAACTGTTTTTT. Based on the CDR3 plus reference TRBV18 and TRBJ1-4, the full variable domain is NAGVMQNPRHLVRRRGQEARLRCSPMKGHSHVYWYRQLPEEGLKFMVYLQKENIIDESGMPKERFSAEFPKEGPSILRIQQVVRGDSAAYFCASSPSVAVREKLFFGSGTQLSVL.

The chain is built from TRBV2 and TRBJ1-4, with D tentatively TRBD1 (6 bases). The V and J ends lost 6 bases and 3 bases respectively, with 14 bases between them. The germline gives CDR1 SNHLY, CDR2 FYNNEI. This CDR3 contains 15 residues. CDR3 sequence: CASRAPGAANEKLFF. The CDR3, as DNA: TGTGCCAGCAGGGCACCAGGGGCCGCTAATGAAAAACTGTTTTTT.

The chain recombines TRBV5-1 with TRBJ1-2; D is perhaps TRBD1 (6 bases). The CDR3 runs to 13 residues. In germline, CDR1 is SGHRS, CDR2 YFSETQ. Deletions cut 0 bases from V and 13 bases from J, with 16 bases between. The CDR3 spells CASSLEGVQGSTF. The CDR3 nucleotides are TGCGCCAGCAGCTTGGAGGGGGTACAGGGTTCCACCTTC.

This clone was counted ten times or more. The V and J genes are TRBV5-1 and TRBJ2-1; weak D call: TRBD2 (6 bases). Germline CDR1 and CDR2: SGHRS and YFSETQ. V lost 3 bases, J lost 9 bases, and 19 bases lay in between. This CDR3 region has 15 residues. The DNA of the CDR3 is TGCGCCAGCAGCTGGCGGGACGGAGGTTTAAGTGAGCAGTTCTTC. Amino acids: CASSWRDGGLSEQFF.